The 13 T cell receptor beta chains given below trace back to one sample, sequenced in a study of T cell responses to AZD1222 COVID-19 vaccine. Profiling relied on immunoSEQ multiplex PCR, and the TCRdb table lists in-frame clones only, not all of them. The data hold fewer than 100,000 clones, with more than 90% observed a single time. The starting material was peripheral blood, obtained on day 0 of AZD1222 vaccination. Source of these receptors: an adult in good health.

This chain uses TRBV7-9 with TRBJ2-6; D ambiguous. The CDR3 has 15 amino acids. Deletions cut 6 bases from V and 0 bases from J, with 9 bases between. CDR1 SEHNR and CDR2 FQNEAQ come from the germline V gene (reference sequence). The CDR3 sequence is CASSLDHSGANVLTF. The CDR3 coding sequence is TGTGCCAGCAGTTTGGACCACTCTGGGGCCAACGTCCTGACTTTC. The entire variable domain, with the rest obtained from reference TRBV7-9 and TRBJ2-6, is as follows: DTGVSQNPRHKITKRGQNVTFRCDPISEHNRLYWYRQTLGQGPEFLTYFQNEAQLEKSRLLSDRFSAERPKGSFSTLEIQRTEQGDSAMYLCASSLDHSGANVLTFGAGSRLTVL.

The chain recombines TRBV15 with TRBJ1-1, with D perhaps matching TRBD1 (5 bases). Trimming took 0 bases from V and 1 from J, leaving 9 bases between them. In germline, CDR1 is LNHNV, CDR2 YYDKDF (reference sequence). The CDR3 runs to 15 residues. CDR3 region: CATSRDRTPNTEAFF. The DNA for the CDR3 is TGTGCCACCAGCAGAGATCGGACACCGAACACTGAAGCTTTCTTT.

The chain employs TRBV5-6 and TRBJ2-6; perhaps TRBD1 as D (5 bases). The V end lost 5 bases, the J end lost 1 base, and 10 bases lay between the germline ends. The V gene's germline CDR1 is SGHDT and CDR2 YYEEEE. The CDR3 runs 15 residues. CDR3 residues: CASSLGASGANVLTF. The CDR3 DNA reads as TGTGCCAGCAGTTTAGGGGCTTCTGGGGCCAACGTCCTGACTTTC.

This chain links TRBV6-5 with TRBJ1-5; a weak D match, TRBD1 (6 bases). The CDR3 is 15 residues long. Germline CDR1 and CDR2: MNHEY and SVGAGI. Trimming took 5 bases from V and 1 from J, leaving 12 bases between them. Here the CDR3 DNA reads TGTGCCAGCAGTAGATACAGGGCGAGCAATCAGCCCCAGCATTTT. Its translation: CASSRYRASNQPQHF.

The CDR3 region has the DNA TGCGCCAGCAGCCAAGAACTTCGTGGGGATCAGCCCCAGCATTTT. Its protein product is CASSQELRGDQPQHF. The chain recombines TRBV4-1 with TRBJ1-5, with D unresolved. The ends were cut back, 0 bases at V and 5 bases at J, with 11 bases in the middle. Germline CDR1 and CDR2: MGHRA and YSYEKL. CDR3 length: 15 residues.

In its sample, this clone was seen once. The chain links TRBV4-1 to TRBJ1-3; 8 bases line up with TRBD1. CDR3 length equals 15 residues. Trimming took 2 bases from V and 0 from J; bases not matched to a gene: 0. Germline CDR1 is MGHRA and CDR2 is YSYEKL. CDR3 region: CASSQTGGSGNTIYF. The CDR3 DNA reads as TGCGCCAGCAGCCAAACAGGGGGCTCTGGAAACACCATATATTTT.

The chain employs TRBV7-8 and TRBJ1-1; D unclear. Germline V gene lookup returns CDR1 SGHVS and CDR2 FQNEAQ. The CDR3 is 15 amino acids. V lost 5 bases, J lost 0 bases, and 13 bases lay in between. CDR3 coding DNA: TGTGCCAGCAGCCCCTCAGGCGGCATGAACACTGAAGCTTTCTTT. As protein: CASSPSGGMNTEAFF.

V gene TRBV7-2 combines with J gene TRBJ1-5, with D unclear. V lost 4 bases to trimming and J lost 4 bases, with 8 bases between them. The CDR3 totals 13 residues. The V gene's germline CDR1 is SGHTA and CDR2 FQGNSA. The chain's CDR3 is CASSSTANQPQHF. In DNA form, the CDR3 reads TGTGCCAGCAGCTCAACAGCGAATCAGCCCCAGCATTTT.

The chain has TRBV27 and TRBJ2-1, with 11 nucleotides matching TRBD2. CDR1 and CDR2 (germline): MNHEY, SMNVEV (reference sequence). Trimming cost V 6 bases and J 5 bases; bases outside gene matches: 6. The length of the CDR3 is 15 residues. The DNA of the CDR3 is TGTGCCAGCAGAGAAGTAGCGGGGGGGAACAATGAGCAGTTCTTC. Translating it yields CASREVAGGNNEQFF.

This chain uses TRBV30 with TRBJ1-4, with 11 nucleotides matching TRBD1. Germline values: CDR1 GTSNPN, CDR2 SVGIG (reference sequence). CDR3 length: 18 residues. Trimming cost V 0 bases and J 1 base; bases outside gene matches: 7. The CDR3, as DNA: TGTGCCTGGAGTGTATTATGGACAGGGGGCTTAACTAATGAAAAACTGTTTTTT. Amino acid sequence: CAWSVLWTGGLTNEKLFF.

The V call is TRBV23-1, the J call TRBJ2-7; the match to TRBD1 covers 12 bases. TRBV23-1 is reported as an ORF; its role is uncertain. CDR3 size: 15 residues. J gave up 9 bases and V 4 bases, and 10 bases lay outside the gene matches. The chain's CDR3 is CASSRWDRGPGRQYF. The CDR3 nucleotides read TGCGCCAGCAGTCGGTGGGACAGGGGGCCAGGGCGGCAGTACTTC.

The CDR3 sequence is CASSQFSGGPEAFF. The CDR3 DNA sequence: TGTGCCAGCAGCCAATTTTCGGGCGGTCCTGAAGCTTTCTTT. The chain uses TRBV16 and TRBJ1-1; D not resolved. The germline CDR1 and CDR2 sequences are KGHSY and FQNENV. Trimming took off 1 base at V and 6 bases at J, with 12 bases between the two ends. This CDR3 is built from 14 residues.

The chain couples TRBV10-3 to TRBJ1-3, with D maybe TRBD1 (6 bases). CDR3 length: 15 residues. From germline, CDR1 is ENHRY and CDR2 SYGVKD. V lost 6 bases to trimming and J lost 1 base, with 13 bases between them. The CDR3 reads CAISQQGQSGNTIYF. The CDR3 DNA follows: TGTGCCATCAGCCAACAGGGTCAATCTGGAAACACCATATATTTT.